This T cell receptor beta chain was recovered during a study of blood T cell repertoires in COVID-19. Study-wide background: Acute-phase and convalescent COVID-19 samples originated in the United States, Italy and Spain. PBMCs, B-cell-depleted T cells, or T cells were the source of the cDNA or gDNA that made up the material.

Recruited during active infection, patients (from Seattle) were subsequently followed longitudinally. V lost 6 bases to trimming and J lost 5 bases, with 8 bases between them. The CDR3 length is 10 residues. Germline values: CDR1 DFQATT, CDR2 SNEGSKA (reference sequence). Per the original data handling: Reference gene primer amplification yielded estimated nucleated cell counts. Clones were sequenced by immunoSEQ multiplex PCR, and TCRdb holds only the in-frame ones, with some missing. V and J calls and clone size are given by that table; D and trimming were obtained from the DNA. There are some 200,000 clones in the sample; 75% to 90% occur only once, and approximately 5% lies in the top ten.

Sequencing was done on a sample of peripheral blood. The source is a woman in her seventies with COVID-19, enrolled during active disease. V usage is TRBV20-1 and J usage is TRBJ2-7; D uncertain. The CDR3 sequence: CSAAKHEQYF. The DNA of the CDR3 is TGCAGTGCCGCTAAACACGAGCAGTACTTC.